A single sample is the source of the 10 T cell receptor beta chains below, sequenced in a study of T cells in Graves' hyperthyroidism and ophthalmopathy. There were TCR beta CDR3 regions amplified from RNA transcripts. With the HTBI primer set, the TCR CDR3 went through a first round of RT-PCR. Each CDR3 protein gets one entry after TCRdb re-called the multiplex PCR reads with MiXCR. This sample has approximately 620,000 distinct CDR3 sequences, with around 16% found just once. The sample taken for sequencing was blood. These receptors all come from a woman in her forties with Graves' ophthalmopathy.

The CDR3 DNA reads as TGTGCCAGCAGCTCGCTCCCGGGACGCAATTCACCCCTCCACTTT. It specifies CASSSLPGRNSPLHF. The chain uses TRBV5-5 and TRBJ1-6, with a weak D call TRBD1 (5 bases). The CDR3 totals 15 residues. The germline CDR1 and CDR2 sequences are SGHKS and YYEKEE (reference sequence). The V end lost 3 bases, the J end lost 7 bases, and 14 bases lay between the germline ends.

This clonotype has at least ten counts. This chain joins TRBV11-1 and TRBJ2-7; TRBD2 matches 10 bases. Trimming took 5 bases from V and 0 from J; bases not matched to a gene: 4. Looked up from germline, CDR1 is SGHAT and CDR2 is FQDESV (reference sequence). The CDR3 has 15 amino acids. CDR3 in DNA: TGTGCCAGCAGCAGAGGGACTAGCGACTCCTACGAGCAGTACTTC. Translating gives CASSRGTSDSYEQYF.

In its sample, this clonotype was seen a few times. The V and J genes are TRBV20-1 and TRBJ2-5; a weak D match, TRBD1 (5 bases). This CDR3 comprises 12 residues. Per germline, CDR1 DFQATT and CDR2 SNEGSKA (reference sequence). Between the trimmed V and J ends, which lost 4 bases and 7 bases, there was a span of 13 bases. DNA of the CDR3: TGCAGTGCTATGGGTTGGGGCGCGACCCAGTACTTC. Protein product: CSAMGWGATQYF.

The CDR3 nucleotides are TGTGCCTGGAGTGTCATGACAGGGATGGACTATGGCTACACCTTC. Protein product: CAWSVMTGMDYGYTF. The chain has TRBV30 and TRBJ1-2; 7 bases are a match to TRBD1. V lost 0 bases, J lost 3 bases, and 7 bases stayed unmatched. This CDR3 region has 15 residues. Germline lookup yields CDR1 GTSNPN and CDR2 SVGIG (reference sequence).

V is TRBV6-2 or TRBV6-3 and J is TRBJ1-2, with no clear D. This CDR3 spans 14 amino acids. CDR1 and CDR2 (germline): MNHEY, SVGEGT. V was shortened by 5 bases and J by 3 bases, with 13 bases between the two germline ends. CDR3 protein: CASSNGRRDYGYTF. The CDR3 region has the DNA TGTGCCAGCAGTAACGGGAGGAGGGACTATGGCTACACCTTC.

This clonotype was observed many times. The chain links TRBV6-1 to TRBJ2-3; a possible D gene is TRBD1 (6 bases). Per germline, CDR1 MNHNS and CDR2 SASEGT. Trimming took off 6 bases at V and 0 bases at J, with 13 bases between the two ends. The CDR3 spans 15 residues. The DNA for the CDR3 is TGTGCCAGCAGCTCGGGACACCCTAGCACAGATACGCAGTATTTT. Amino acid sequence: CASSSGHPSTDTQYF.

Turning to this clonotype: Since a much larger clone is just one base distant, this may be a read error. The chain is built from TRBV5-1 and TRBJ2-1; TRBD1 might be the D (7 bases). CDR3 length equals 16 residues. CDR1 is SGHRS, CDR2 YFSETQ, per germline. CDR3 amino acids: CAGSPSAGQNTIEQFF. The CDR3 DNA reads as TGCGCCGGCAGTCCCTCGGCGGGACAGAACACAATCGAGCAGTTCTTC. Supplemented by reference TRBV5-1 and TRBJ2-1, the full variable domain reads KAGVTQTPRYLIKTRGQQVTLSCSPISGHRSVSWYQQTPGQGLQFLFEYFSETQRNKGNFPGRFSGRQFSNSRSEMNVSTLELGDSALYLCAGSPSAGQNTIEQFFGPGTRLTVL.

This clonotype showed up many times. V and J are TRBV27 and TRBJ1-5, with 7 positions matching TRBD1. Germline CDR1 and CDR2: MNHEY and SMNVEV (reference sequence). The CDR3 is made up of 12 amino acids. V shed 5 bases and J 7 bases; nucleotides not matched to a gene: 2. The CDR3 coding sequence is TGTGCCAGCAGTACAGGGGTGCAGCCCCAGCATTTT. Translation: CASSTGVQPQHF.

This clonotype was detected many times. The chain uses TRBV7-3 and TRBJ2-2, with D perhaps TRBD1 (5 bases). The CDR3 runs 15 residues. V shed 2 bases and J shed 1 base, with 8 bases lying between them. Germline-derived CDR1 and CDR2 are SGHTA and FQGTGA. DNA of the CDR3: TGTGCCAGCAGCTTAGGACACCTGAACACCGGGGAGCTGTTTTTT. It translates to CASSLGHLNTGELFF.

The J gene is TRBJ2-1, the V gene TRBV13; perhaps D is TRBD1 or TRBD2 (7 bases each). The V gene lost 0 bases and the J gene lost 8 bases, with 20 bases spanning the gap. The CDR3 runs to 17 residues. CDR1 is PRHDT, CDR2 FYEKMQ, per germline (reference sequence). The CDR3 is CASSLGPGQVAGDEQFF. CDR3 DNA sequence: TGTGCCAGCAGCTTAGGCCCCGGACAGGTAGCGGGCGATGAGCAGTTCTTC.